A selection of T cell receptor beta chains follows, all from one sample in a study of T and B cells in COVID-19 patients. MiXCR was run by TCRdb on the multiplex PCR reads, yielding one entry per CDR3 protein. The table lists under 3,000 distinct CDR3 sequences, almost 25% of them singletons. The sequenced sample was blood. All receptors come from a human donor with active COVID-19. Each CDR3 is given with its conserved first and last residue. A D gene is named only where the DNA matches it firmly. For some rows the clone size is stated as once, few or many, or as a class when expanded; others skip it.

CDR3 length	V gene	J gene	D gene	clone size	CDR3 DNA	CDR3 protein
14	TRBV29-1	TRBJ2-3	-	medium-sized	TGCAGCGTTAATTATAGAGCATCGGGAGATACGCAGTATTTT	CSVNYRASGDTQYF
12	TRBV12-3/TRBV12-4	TRBJ2-5	TRBD1	-	TGTGCCAGCAGTCCAGGGGGCCGGACCCAGTACTTC	CASSPGGRTQYF
14	TRBV27	TRBJ2-5	-	-	TGTGCCAGCAGTTACGTACCAAACCAAGAGACCCAGTACTTC	CASSYVPNQETQYF
12	TRBV6-5	TRBJ2-3	-	medium-sized	TGTGCCAGCAGTTATGGGACAGATACGCAGTATTTT	CASSYGTDTQYF
15	TRBV29-1	TRBJ2-3	TRBD1	-	TGCAGCGCCCTGGCCGGGACAGGGCTCGGAGATACGCAGTATTTT	CSALAGTGLGDTQYF
12	TRBV7-9	TRBJ2-5	-	few	TGTGCCAGCAGCTTACGTGAAGAGACCCAGTACTTC	CASSLREETQYF
14	TRBV27	TRBJ2-3	-	-	TGTGCCAGCAGCTGGGCGGTAAGCACAGATACGCAGTATTTT	CASSWAVSTDTQYF
15	TRBV5-4	TRBJ1-1	-	few	TGTGCCAGCAGCTTGCCCGACGGCATGAACACTGAAGCTTTCTTT	CASSLPDGMNTEAFF
12	TRBV7-2	TRBJ2-7	-	-	TGTGCCAGCAGCTCGTTACCCTACGAGCAGTACTTC	CASSSLPYEQYF
13	TRBV14	TRBJ1-6	-	-	TGTGCCAGCATCCAAATTACTGGTTCACCCCTCCACTTT	CASIQITGSPLHF
16	TRBV12-3/TRBV12-4	TRBJ2-5	-	few	TGTGCCAGCAGAAGTCAATATGGGCAGGGGCAAGAGACCCAGTACTTC	CASRSQYGQGQETQYF
14	TRBV7-9	TRBJ1-4	TRBD1	-	TGTGCCAGCAGCTTGGCGGGACAGAATGAAAAACTGTTTTTT	CASSLAGQNEKLFF
14	TRBV10-3	TRBJ2-7	TRBD1	-	TGTGCCATCAGTGGACAGGGGCCCTTTGGCGAGCAGTACTTC	CAISGQGPFGEQYF
15	TRBV10-1	TRBJ2-2	-	-	TGCGCCAGCAAACTGGGGACACATCCCACCGGGGAGCTGTTTTTT	CASKLGTHPTGELFF
13	TRBV6-5	TRBJ2-3	-	medium-sized	TGTGCCAGCAGTTACTACAGCACAGATACGCAGTATTTT	CASSYYSTDTQYF
16	TRBV14	TRBJ2-3	TRBD1	many	TGTGCCAGCAGCCTCTCCGGGACAGGGTCCGCAGATACGCAGTATTTT	CASSLSGTGSADTQYF
19	TRBV7-9	TRBJ2-1	TRBD2	few	TGTGCCAGCAGCCCCCTCGGACTAGCGGGAGGGCGGTCCTACAATGAGCAGTTCTTC	CASSPLGLAGGRSYNEQFF
14	TRBV19	TRBJ2-1	TRBD2	medium-sized	TGTGCCAGTAGTTCGACTAGCGCCTACAATGAGCAGTTCTTC	CASSSTSAYNEQFF
16	TRBV24-1	TRBJ2-2	TRBD1	-	TGTGCCACCAGTGATTTGTTTGCAGGGGGTACGGGGGAGCTGTTTTTT	CATSDLFAGGTGELFF
15	TRBV4-3	TRBJ1-3	-	-	TGCGCCAGCAGCCAAGATGACGGCAGAGGAAACACCATATATTTT	CASSQDDGRGNTIYF
17	TRBV20-1	TRBJ1-6	-	-	TGCAGTGCCCCCTCCCCCATTCTCAGGAGTCTGGGGTCACCCCTCCACTTT	CSAPSPILRSLGSPLHF